A single sample gave rise to the 14 T cell receptor beta chains below, sequenced in a study of OX40 agonist ivuxolimab in advanced cancers. The protocol used for the library was the immunoSEQ multiplex PCR assay. Drawn from immuneACCESS, this table holds only the in-frame rearrangements with V and J called that TCRdb kept. Clones are partly lost; checked studies trace under half to an unresolved V gene and leave the rest unexplained. This sample holds about 71,000 clones; roughly four fifths were observed only once. The ten largest account for around 0.45% of the sample. Here the sequenced sample was CD4+ or CD8+ T cells sorted from blood, taken in a trial of the OX40 agonist ivuxolimab. These receptors were obtained from an adult with an advanced solid tumor such as melanoma, head and neck, liver or kidney cancer.

The chain recombines TRBV11-2 with TRBJ2-3, with a weak D call TRBD2 (6 bases). CDR1 and CDR2 (germline): SGHAT, FQNNGV. Trimming removed 5 bases at V and 3 bases at J, with 21 bases between. CDR3 length: 17 residues. The DNA of the CDR3 is TGTGCCAGCAGCCTAAGGAGGGAGGCGCGGGGAACAGATACGCAGTATTTT. Its translation: CASSLRREARGTDTQYF.

This chain joins TRBV2 and TRBJ1-2; no clear D. CDR1 and CDR2 (germline): SNHLY, FYNNEI. CDR3 size: 17 residues. Trimming stripped 2 bases from V and 0 bases from J, with 16 bases between. CDR3: CASSEPLSLLANYGYTF. CDR3 nucleotides: TGTGCCAGCAGTGAACCCCTATCATTGCTAGCTAACTATGGCTACACCTTC.

The genes are TRBV18 and TRBJ1-3; no firm D call. Trimming took 2 bases from V and 2 from J, leaving 7 bases between them. The CDR3 consists of 14 residues. CDR1 is KGHSH, CDR2 LQKENI, per germline. The CDR3 loop reads CASSPTATGNTIYF. DNA of the CDR3: TGTGCCAGCTCACCAACGGCGACTGGAAACACCATATATTTT. Using reference TRBV18 and TRBJ1-3 for the parts outside the CDR3, the full variable domain is NAGVMQNPRHLVRRRGQEARLRCSPMKGHSHVYWYRQLPEEGLKFMVYLQKENIIDESGMPKERFSAEFPKEGPSILRIQQVVRGDSAAYFCASSPTATGNTIYFGEGSWLTVV.

The J gene is TRBJ2-7, the V gene TRBV7-2, with D hard to call. CDR1 and CDR2 from the germline V gene are SGHTA and FQGNSA. CDR3 size: 14 residues. V lost 5 bases to trimming and J lost 3 bases, with 14 bases between them. CDR3 residues: CASSPLGSRYEQYF. CDR3 nucleotides: TGTGCCAGCAGCCCCCTGGGCTCCCGCTACGAGCAGTACTTC.

This clone was counted a single time. The chain combines TRBV28 with TRBJ1-5; no reliable D call. Per germline, CDR1 MDHEN and CDR2 SYDVKM. The V gene lost 8 bases and the J gene lost 4 bases, with 9 bases spanning the gap. There are 12 residues in the CDR3. CDR3 coding DNA: TGTGCCAGCTCGGTCTTGAATCAGCCCCAGCATTTT. Its protein is CASSVLNQPQHF. Based on the CDR3 plus reference TRBV28 and TRBJ1-5, the full variable domain is DVKVTQSSRYLVKRTGEKVFLECVQDMDHENMFWYRQDPGLGLRLIYFSYDVKMKEKGDIPEGYSVSREKKERFSLILESASTNQTSMYLCASSVLNQPQHFGDGTRLSIL.

This chain joins TRBV7-2 and TRBJ2-6; 7 nucleotides match TRBD1. From germline, CDR1 is SGHTA and CDR2 FQGNSA. With 2 bases clipped from V and 0 bases from J, the junction kept 7 bases outside the gene matches. The CDR3 runs to 18 residues. This CDR3 is CASSLTGTVASGANVLTF. DNA for the CDR3: TGTGCCAGCAGCTTAACGGGGACAGTAGCCTCTGGGGCCAACGTCCTGACTTTC.

The rearrangement uses TRBV6-5 and TRBJ2-1; no reliable D call. CDR1 and CDR2 (germline): MNHEY, SVGAGI. CDR3 size: 12 residues. The V end lost 5 bases, the J end lost 8 bases, and 10 bases lay between the germline ends. This CDR3 reads CASSPWPDEQFF. The DNA of the CDR3 is TGTGCCAGCAGTCCCTGGCCGGATGAGCAGTTCTTC.

This chain links TRBV15 with TRBJ1-5; tentatively, D is TRBD1 (6 bases). From germline, CDR1 is LNHNV and CDR2 YYDKDF (reference sequence). Trimming cost V 3 bases and J 2 bases, with 8 bases left between them. The CDR3 runs 14 residues. As DNA, the CDR3 is TGTGCCACCAGCAGTAGGACAGGCAATCAGCCCCAGCATTTT. Translation gives CATSSRTGNQPQHF.

The CDR3 region is CASRGTGDSNYGYTF. The CDR3 coding sequence is TGTGCCAGCAGAGGGACAGGGGATAGTAACTATGGCTACACCTTC. V is TRBV2 and J is TRBJ1-2; TRBD1 agrees at 10 bases. This CDR3 spans 15 amino acids. V was clipped by 6 bases and J by 1 base; unmatched bases: 5. The germline V gene encodes CDR1 SNHLY and CDR2 FYNNEI.

V usage is TRBV12-5 and J usage is TRBJ2-3, with TRBD2 matching over 10 bases. CDR1 is LGHNT and CDR2 is FRNRAP in the germline V gene. The CDR3 runs 15 residues. The junction had 2 bases not matched to a gene; V was cut back by 3 bases and J by 2 bases. The chain's CDR3 is CASGFGLAATDTQYF. CDR3 DNA sequence: TGTGCTAGTGGTTTTGGACTAGCGGCCACAGATACGCAGTATTTT.

The V gene is TRBV30, the J gene TRBJ2-3; possibly TRBD2 for D (5 bases). Per the germline V gene, CDR1 is GTSNPN and CDR2 is SVGIG (reference sequence). This CDR3 spans 13 amino acids. With 0 bases removed from V and 2 bases from J, the gap between germline ends came to 6 bases. CDR3 in amino acids: CAWSVLDTDTQYF. The CDR3, as DNA: TGTGCCTGGAGTGTACTAGACACAGATACGCAGTATTTT. The full variable domain, with the rest looked up from reference TRBV30 and TRBJ2-3, is SQTIHQWPATLVQPVGSPLSLECTVEGTSNPNLYWYRQAAGRGLQLLFYSVGIGQISSEVPQNLSASRPQDRQFILSSKKLLLSDSGFYLCAWSVLDTDTQYFGPGTRLTVL.

This chain joins TRBV19 and TRBJ2-3, with D hard to call. The CDR3 covers 13 residues. Germline CDR1 reads LNHDA; CDR2 reads SQIVND (reference sequence). The V end was cut by 1 base, the J end by 3 bases, with 5 bases between. CDR3 sequence reads: CASSIGMTDTQYF. The CDR3 DNA reads TGTGCCAGTAGTATAGGAATGACAGATACGCAGTATTTT.

CDR3 loop: CASSLVGTSSEQYF. CDR3 sequence (DNA): TGTGCCAGCAGCTTGGTGGGGACTAGCAGCGAGCAGTACTTC. The chain is built from TRBV5-6 and TRBJ2-7, with 9 bases fitting TRBD2. Germline CDR1 SGHDT, CDR2 YYEEEE. V gave up 0 bases and J gave up 6 bases; unmatched junction bases: 4. CDR3 size: 14 residues.

The rearrangement joins TRBV2 to TRBJ2-3; D not certain. This CDR3 is 13 amino acids long. V lost 1 base and J lost 4, with 6 bases in between. The germline gives CDR1 SNHLY, CDR2 FYNNEI. CDR3 in DNA: TGTGCCAGCAGTGAAGTGCTTTCAGATACGCAGTATTTT. Translated, it gives CASSEVLSDTQYF.